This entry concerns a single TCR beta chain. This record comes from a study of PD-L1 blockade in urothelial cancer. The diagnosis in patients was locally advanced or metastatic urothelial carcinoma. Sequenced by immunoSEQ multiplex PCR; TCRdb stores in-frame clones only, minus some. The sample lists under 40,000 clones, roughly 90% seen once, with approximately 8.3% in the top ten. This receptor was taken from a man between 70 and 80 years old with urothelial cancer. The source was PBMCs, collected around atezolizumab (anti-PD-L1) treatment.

The CDR3: CASKSDGGPGELFF. The CDR3, as DNA: TGTGCCAGCAAGAGTGACGGGGGGCCCGGGGAGCTGTTTTTT. This chain joins TRBV7-9 and TRBJ2-2, with TRBD2 as a possible D gene (7 bases). This CDR3 comprises 14 residues. V was shortened by 7 bases and J by 6 bases, with 15 bases between the two germline ends. Germline CDR1 SEHNR, CDR2 FQNEAQ (reference sequence).